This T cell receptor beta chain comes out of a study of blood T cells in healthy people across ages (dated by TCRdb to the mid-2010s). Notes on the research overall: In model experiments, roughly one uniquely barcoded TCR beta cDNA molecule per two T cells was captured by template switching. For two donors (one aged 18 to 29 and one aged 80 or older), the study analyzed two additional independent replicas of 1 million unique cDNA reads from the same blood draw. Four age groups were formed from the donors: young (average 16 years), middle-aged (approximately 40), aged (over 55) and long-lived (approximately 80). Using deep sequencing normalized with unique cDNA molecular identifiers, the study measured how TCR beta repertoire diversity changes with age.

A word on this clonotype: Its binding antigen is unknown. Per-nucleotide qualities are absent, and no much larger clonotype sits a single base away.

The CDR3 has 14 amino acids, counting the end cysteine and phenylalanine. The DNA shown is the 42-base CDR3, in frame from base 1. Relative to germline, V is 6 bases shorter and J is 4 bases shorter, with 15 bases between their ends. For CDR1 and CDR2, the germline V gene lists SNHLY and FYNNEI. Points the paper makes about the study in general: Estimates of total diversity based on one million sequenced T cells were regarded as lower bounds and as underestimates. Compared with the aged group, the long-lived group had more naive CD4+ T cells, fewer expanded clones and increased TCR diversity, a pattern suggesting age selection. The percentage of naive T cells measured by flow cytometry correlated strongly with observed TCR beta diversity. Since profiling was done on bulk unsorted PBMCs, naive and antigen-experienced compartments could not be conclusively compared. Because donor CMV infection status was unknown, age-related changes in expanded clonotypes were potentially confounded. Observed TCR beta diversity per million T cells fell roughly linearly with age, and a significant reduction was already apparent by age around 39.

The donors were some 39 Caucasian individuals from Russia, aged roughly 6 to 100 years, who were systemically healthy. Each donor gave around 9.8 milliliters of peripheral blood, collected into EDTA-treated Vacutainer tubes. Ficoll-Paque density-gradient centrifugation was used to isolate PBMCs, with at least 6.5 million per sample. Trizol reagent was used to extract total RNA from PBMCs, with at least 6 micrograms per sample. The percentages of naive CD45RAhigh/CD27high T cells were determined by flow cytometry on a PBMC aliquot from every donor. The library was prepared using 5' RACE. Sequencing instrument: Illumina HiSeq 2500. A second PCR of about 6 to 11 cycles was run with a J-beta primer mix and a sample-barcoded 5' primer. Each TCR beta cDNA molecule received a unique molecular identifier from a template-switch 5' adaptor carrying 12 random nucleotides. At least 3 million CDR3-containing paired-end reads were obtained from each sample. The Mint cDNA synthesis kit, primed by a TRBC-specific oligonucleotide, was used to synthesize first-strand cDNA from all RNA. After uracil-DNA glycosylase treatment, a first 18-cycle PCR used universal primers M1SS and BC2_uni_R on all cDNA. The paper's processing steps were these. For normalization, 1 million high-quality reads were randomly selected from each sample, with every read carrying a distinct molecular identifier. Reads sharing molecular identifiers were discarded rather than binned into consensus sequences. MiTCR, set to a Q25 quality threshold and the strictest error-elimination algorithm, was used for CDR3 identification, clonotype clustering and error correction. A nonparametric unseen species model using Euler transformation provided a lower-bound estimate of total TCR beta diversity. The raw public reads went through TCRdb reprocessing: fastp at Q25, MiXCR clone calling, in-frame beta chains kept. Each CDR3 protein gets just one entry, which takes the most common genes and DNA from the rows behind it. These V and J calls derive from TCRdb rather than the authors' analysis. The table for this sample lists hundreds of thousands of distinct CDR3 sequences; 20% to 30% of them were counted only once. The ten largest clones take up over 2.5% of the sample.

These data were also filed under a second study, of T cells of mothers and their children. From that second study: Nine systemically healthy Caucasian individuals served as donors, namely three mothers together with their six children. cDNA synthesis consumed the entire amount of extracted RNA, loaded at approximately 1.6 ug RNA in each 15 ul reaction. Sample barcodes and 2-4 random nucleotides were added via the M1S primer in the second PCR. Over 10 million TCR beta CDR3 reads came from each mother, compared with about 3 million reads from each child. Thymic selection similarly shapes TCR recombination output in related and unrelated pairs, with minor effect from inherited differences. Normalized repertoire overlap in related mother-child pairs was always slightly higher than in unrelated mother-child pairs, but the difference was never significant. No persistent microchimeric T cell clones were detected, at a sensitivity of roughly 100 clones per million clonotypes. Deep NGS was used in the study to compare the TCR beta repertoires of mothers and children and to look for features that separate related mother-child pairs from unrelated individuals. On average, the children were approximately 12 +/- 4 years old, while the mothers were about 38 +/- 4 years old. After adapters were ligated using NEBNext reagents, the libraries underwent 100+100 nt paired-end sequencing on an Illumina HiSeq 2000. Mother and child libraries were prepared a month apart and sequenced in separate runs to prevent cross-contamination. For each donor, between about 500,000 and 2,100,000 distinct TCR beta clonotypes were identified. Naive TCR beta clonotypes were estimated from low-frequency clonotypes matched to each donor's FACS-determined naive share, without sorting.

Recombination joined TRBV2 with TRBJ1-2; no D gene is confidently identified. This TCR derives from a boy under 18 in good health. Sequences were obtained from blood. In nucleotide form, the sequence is TGTGCCAGCAGCGAGGTCCAAGATCTCTATGGCTACACCTTC. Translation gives CASSEVQDLYGYTF.